Following are 3 T cell receptor beta chains from one sample sequenced in a study of vaccination and CD4 T cells after COVID-19. These receptors' targets are unknown. The Oncomine TCR Beta short-read assay sequenced DNA from cultured CD4+ T cells. TCRdb independently ran MiXCR on the PCR reads; one entry per CDR3 protein. In the table there are fewer than 25,000 distinct CDR3 sequences, 30% to 40% of which are singletons. Time point here: late sampling 161 to 241 days after vaccination in a few convalescent patients. As for treatment: roughly 10-day PBMC culture with coronavirus spike peptide pools or control peptides (ViraFEST assay). The sample consisted of CD4+ T cells from blood, cultured in vitro, taken about 7 months after SARS-CoV-2 vaccination. These receptors were collected from a human donor who had recovered from COVID-19.

This clonotype was counted only a few times. V and J are TRBV4-3 and TRBJ1-1; D remains ambiguous. Germline V gene sequence: CDR1 LGHNA, CDR2 YSLEER. The CDR3 has 16 amino acids. V gave up 0 bases and J gave up 1 base, with 12 bases separating them. CDR3 DNA: TGCGCCAGCAGCCAAGATGTAATGCAGGAGAACACTGAAGCTTTCTTT. This encodes CASSQDVMQENTEAFF.

This clonotype was seen only a few times. CDR3 coding DNA: TGTGCCAGCAGCTTACGCAGGACCTATGGCTACACCTTC. It encodes CASSLRRTYGYTF. This chain joins TRBV7-2 and TRBJ1-2; D is unresolved. The CDR3 has 13 amino acids. The ends were cut back, 2 bases at V and 4 bases at J, with 8 bases in the middle. CDR1 is SGHTA and CDR2 is FQGNSA in the germline V gene. The complete variable domain, with remaining parts taken from reference TRBV7-2 and TRBJ1-2, reads GAGVSQSPSNKVTEKGKDVELRCDPISGHTALYWYRQSLGQGLEFLIYFQGNSAPDKSGLPSDRFSAERTGGSVSTLTIQRTQQEDSAVYLCASSLRRTYGYTFGSGTRLTVV.

The rearrangement uses TRBV6-1 and TRBJ1-2; D unresolved. V lost 3 bases to trimming and J lost 8 bases, with 13 bases between them. Germline CDR1 reads MNHNS; CDR2 reads SASEGT. This CDR3 is built from 13 residues. The CDR3: CASSETTRRGYTF. The CDR3 region has the DNA TGTGCCAGCAGTGAGACTACTCGGAGGGGCTACACCTTC.